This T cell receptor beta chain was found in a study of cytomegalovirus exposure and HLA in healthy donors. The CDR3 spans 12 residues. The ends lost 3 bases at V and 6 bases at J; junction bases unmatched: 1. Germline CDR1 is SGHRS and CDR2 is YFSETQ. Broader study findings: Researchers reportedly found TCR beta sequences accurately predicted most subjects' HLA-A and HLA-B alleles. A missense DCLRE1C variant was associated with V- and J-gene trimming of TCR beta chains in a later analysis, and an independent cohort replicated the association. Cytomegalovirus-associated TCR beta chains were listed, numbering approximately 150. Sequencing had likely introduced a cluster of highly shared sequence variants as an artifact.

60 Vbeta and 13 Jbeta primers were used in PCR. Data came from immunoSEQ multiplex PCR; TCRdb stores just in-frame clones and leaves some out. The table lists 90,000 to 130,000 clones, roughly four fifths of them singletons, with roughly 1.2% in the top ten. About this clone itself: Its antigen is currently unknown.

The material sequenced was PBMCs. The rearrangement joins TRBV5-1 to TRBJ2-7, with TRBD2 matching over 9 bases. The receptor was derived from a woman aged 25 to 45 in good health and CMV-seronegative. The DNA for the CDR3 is TGCGCCAGCAGCTCACTAGCGGGCGAGCAGTACTTC. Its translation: CASSSLAGEQYF.